The rows below give T cell receptor beta chains drawn from one sample of a study of molecular identifiers for immune sequencing clone quantification. TCRdb called the PCR reads again in MiXCR, with one record for every CDR3 protein. The sample carries around 320,000 distinct CDR3 sequences, roughly a quarter recorded once. Sequencing used naive CD8+ T cells from blood, with Jurkat cell RNA spiked in. The receptors originated from a human donor in good health. Some libraries in this study had Jurkat cell RNA spiked in. CDR3s include the opening cysteine and the closing phenylalanine or tryptophan. A D gene is named only where the DNA matches it firmly. Not every row has a clone size; where given, it reads once, few, many or a size class.

NA | NA | TRBJ1-1 | 19 | TRBV14 | TGTGCCAGCAGCCAAGATCCCCCCCTGATGGTAGGAACGAACACTGAAGCTTTCTTT | CASSQDPPLMVGTNTEAFF
NA | many | TRBJ2-7 | 14 | TRBV5-1 | TGCGCCAGCAGCTTGGCCCAGTTTCCCTACGAGCAGTACTTC | CASSLAQFPYEQYF
NA | few | TRBJ2-7 | 17 | TRBV7-2 | TGTGCCAGCAGCTTAGGGTTCCAGGGGAGTCCCTCCTACGAGCAGTACTTC | CASSLGFQGSPSYEQYF
NA | few | TRBJ2-7 | 14 | TRBV7-9 | TGTGCCAGCAGCGCCGATCAGGGGATCTACGAGCAGTACTTC | CASSADQGIYEQYF
NA | few | TRBJ2-5 | 14 | TRBV28 | TGTGCCAGCAGCCCCGCGGGGGCGGGGGAGACCCAGTACTTC | CASSPAGAGETQYF
NA | few | TRBJ2-3 | 16 | TRBV18 | TGTGCCAGCTCACCCCACAGGGATGGGAGCACAGATACGCAGTATTTT | CASSPHRDGSTDTQYF
NA | NA | TRBJ1-1 | 12 | TRBV6-2/TRBV6-3 | TGTGCCAGCAGTTACGTTAGGGGTGAAGCTTTCTTT | CASSYVRGEAFF
NA | many | TRBJ2-3 | 12 | TRBV29-1 | TGCAGCCATTTAAAGGAAACAGATACGCAGTATTTT | CSHLKETDTQYF
NA | few | TRBJ2-1 | 15 | TRBV20-1 | TGCAGTGCTAGAGGTTCGGGACATTCCATCACCGAGCAGTTCTTC | CSARGSGHSITEQFF
TRBD1 | many | TRBJ1-1 | 13 | TRBV30 | TGTGCCTGGAGTGGACAGGGGACGGCTGAAGCTTTCTTT | CAWSGQGTAEAFF
TRBD1 | many | TRBJ2-1 | 17 | TRBV7-2 | TGTGCCAGCAGCTTAGAGCCGGGACAGGTCCCCTGGGGTGAGCAGTTCTTC | CASSLEPGQVPWGEQFF
TRBD2 | many | TRBJ2-5 | 16 | TRBV5-4 | TGTGCCAGCAGCTTGGGGAAGACTAGCTTGGCGGAGACCCAGTACTTC | CASSLGKTSLAETQYF
TRBD1 | NA | TRBJ2-5 | 13 | TRBV29-1 | TGCAGCGACGACAAACAGGGGTATGAGACCCAGTACTTC | CSDDKQGYETQYF
TRBD1 | few | TRBJ1-2 | 16 | TRBV12-3/TRBV12-4 | TGTGCCAGCAGTTTCGGGGTCGGACAGGGGGCGGTTGGCTACACCTTC | CASSFGVGQGAVGYTF
NA | many | TRBJ1-1 | 12 | TRBV12-3/TRBV12-4 | TGTGCCAGCACCCCTCAAGGGACTGAAGCTTTCTTT | CASTPQGTEAFF
NA | once | TRBJ2-3 | 17 | TRBV4-3 | TGCGCCAGCACCCCAAGTTGGCTGGCAACTAGCACAGATACGCAGTATTTT | CASTPSWLATSTDTQYF
NA | few | TRBJ1-5 | 14 | TRBV27 | TGTGCCAGCAGTAGGGGAGGGGGTTTTGAGCCCCAGCATTTT | CASSRGGGFEPQHF
NA | NA | TRBJ2-3 | 13 | TRBV7-6 | TGTGCCAGCTCGGACTATGGCACAGATACGCAGTATTTT | CASSDYGTDTQYF